The 18 T cell receptor beta chains given below trace back to one sample, sequenced in a study of blood T cell repertoires in COVID-19. Produced via immunoSEQ multiplex PCR; TCRdb's table is partial and in-frame only. In the table there are roughly 200,000 clones, over 80% of which are singletons. The source material was PBMCs or T cells enriched from blood (not recorded which). These TCRs come from a man aged 30-40 years who had recovered from COVID-19.

The chain carries TRBV18 and TRBJ2-1; D is possibly TRBD1 (5 bases). V lost 3 bases, J lost 5 bases, and 11 bases lay in between. CDR1 and CDR2 (germline): KGHSH, LQKENI. The length of the CDR3 is 14 residues. CDR3 nucleotides: TGTGCCAGCTCACCGACAGTTATAGACAATGAGCAGTTCTTC. Translating it yields CASSPTVIDNEQFF.

This chain links TRBV28 with TRBJ2-6, with 9 bases that match TRBD1. The CDR3 is 19 residues long. Germline CDR1 is MDHEN and CDR2 is SYDVKM. Losses at the gene ends were 5 bases for V and 2 bases for J; bases not matched to a gene: 13. CDR3 sequence (DNA): TGTGCCAGCAGTACGAAAACAGGGGGCGCTTTTCCTGGGGCCAACGTCCTGACTTTC. Translating it yields CASSTKTGGAFPGANVLTF.

The chain couples TRBV7-6 to TRBJ1-1; tentatively, D is TRBD1 (6 bases). This CDR3 is built from 13 residues. Germline V CDR1 and CDR2: SGHVS, FNYEAQ. The V end was cut by 1 base, the J end by 6 bases, with 9 bases between. The CDR3 bases are TGTGCCAGCAGCTTAGGGGGGCCGGCTGAAGCTTTCTTT. This codes for CASSLGGPAEAFF. Full variable domain (outside the CDR3, taken from reference TRBV7-6 and TRBJ1-1): GAGVSQSPRYKVTKRGQDVALRCDPISGHVSLYWYRQALGQGPEFLTYFNYEAQQDKSGLPNDRFSAERPEGSISTLTIQRTEQRDSAMYRCASSLGGPAEAFFGQGTRLTVV.

V is TRBV12-5 and J is TRBJ2-6; TRBD1 matches 9 bases. This CDR3 is built from 18 residues. The V segment lost 2 bases and the J segment 1 base; nucleotides outside the gene matches: 6. Germline V gene lookup returns CDR1 LGHNT and CDR2 FRNRAP. DNA of the CDR3: TGTGCTAGTGGTTTGCCCCCGGGACAGGGATCTGGGGCCAACGTCCTGACTTTC. Translation gives CASGLPPGQGSGANVLTF.

The J gene is TRBJ2-3, the V gene TRBV11-3; D call uncertain. V lost 5 bases and J lost 6, with 9 bases in between. Per the germline V gene, CDR1 is SGHNT and CDR2 is YENEEA. CDR3 length: 12 residues. The CDR3 here is CASSLYGDTQYF. The CDR3 region has the DNA TGTGCCAGCAGCCTTTACGGGGATACGCAGTATTTT.

V and J are TRBV7-9 and TRBJ1-6; 7 positions agree with TRBD1. V shed 1 base, J shed 7 bases, and the junction held 10 bases outside the gene matches. The CDR3 totals 17 residues. Germline V gene sequence: CDR1 SEHNR, CDR2 FQNEAQ (reference sequence). This chain's CDR3 is CASSLGGYGTVNSPLHF. The CDR3 DNA reads as TGTGCCAGCAGCTTAGGGGGGTACGGGACAGTAAATTCACCCCTCCACTTT.

This clone was seen just once. V usage is TRBV2 and J usage is TRBJ1-3; D ambiguous. Germline CDR1 is SNHLY and CDR2 is FYNNEI. The CDR3 totals 18 residues. V was trimmed by 1 base and J by 0 bases, leaving 16 bases between them. The CDR3 DNA reads TGTGCCAGCAGTGAAGACTTCTTCCCAGACTACTCTGGAAACACCATATATTTT. Protein product: CASSEDFFPDYSGNTIYF.

The V and J genes are TRBV19 and TRBJ2-7; a possible D gene is TRBD2 (6 bases). V lost 1 base and J 2 bases, leaving 9 bases between the germline ends. Germline lookup yields CDR1 LNHDA and CDR2 SQIVND (reference sequence). The CDR3 consists of 14 residues. CDR3 protein: CASSIGGGTYEQYF. The CDR3 nucleotides are TGTGCCAGTAGTATAGGTGGGGGGACCTACGAGCAGTACTTC.

As to this clone: This sample also contains other DNA sequences that code for the same CDR3. The chain carries TRBV2 and TRBJ1-5, with 7 bases lining up with TRBD1. Germline CDR1 and CDR2: SNHLY and FYNNEI. Trimming removed 6 bases from V and 3 bases from J; junction bases left unmatched: 5. This CDR3 has 14 amino acids. CDR3 DNA sequence: TGTGCCAGCAGGGGAACAGGGGTCAATCAGCCCCAGCATTTT. Encoded protein: CASRGTGVNQPQHF. Supplemented by reference TRBV2 and TRBJ1-5, the full variable domain reads EPEVTQTPSHQVTQMGQEVILRCVPISNHLYFYWYRQILGQKVEFLVSFYNNEISEKSEIFDDQFSVERPDGSNFTLKIRSTKLEDSAMYFCASRGTGVNQPQHFGDGTRLSIL.

The chain employs TRBV19 and TRBJ1-6, with 8 bases aligning to TRBD1. The trim removed 5 bases at V and 9 bases at J, leaving 9 bases unmatched. The CDR3 extends over 15 amino acids. CDR1 and CDR2 (germline): LNHDA, SQIVND (reference sequence). In DNA, the CDR3 is TGTGCCAGTAGTGGCTTCGGACAGGGAGGTTCACCCCTCCACTTT. Translated: CASSGFGQGGSPLHF.

The rearrangement joins TRBV9 to TRBJ1-4; D not resolved. CDR3 length: 12 residues. CDR1 is SGDLS and CDR2 is YYNGEE in the germline V gene. Trimming cost V 4 bases and J 9 bases, with 10 bases left between them. In DNA, the CDR3 is TGTGCCAGCAGCTCCCCCGAGAAAAAACTGTTTTTT. Translated, it gives CASSSPEKKLFF.

J is TRBJ1-4 and V is TRBV5-8, with 7 bases aligning to TRBD1. The V and J ends lost 4 bases and 6 bases, in that order; junction bases with no gene match: 6. This CDR3 is 14 amino acids long. Germline V gene sequence: CDR1 SGHTS, CDR2 YDEGEE. CDR3 amino acids: CASSPTGLDEKLFF. The DNA of the CDR3 is TGTGCCAGCAGCCCGACAGGGTTGGATGAAAAACTGTTTTTT.

The chain has TRBV21-1 and TRBJ1-4; the table gives TRBD1 as D, unverified against the DNA. TRBV21-1 is labeled a pseudogene. CDR3 length: 17 residues. The CDR3 DNA sequence: TGTGCCAGCCCGAAGCCCGGACAGGGGGTAGTTCGGGAAAAACTGTTTTTT. This codes for CASPKPGQGVVREKLFF.

The chain couples TRBV19 to TRBJ2-7; D possibly corresponds to TRBD2 (5 bases). CDR3 size: 15 residues. Trimming pared 3 bases from V and 2 bases from J, leaving 14 bases between. Per germline, CDR1 LNHDA and CDR2 SQIVND (reference sequence). This chain's CDR3 is CASSIQLPGTYEQYF. CDR3 nucleotide sequence: TGTGCCAGTAGTATTCAGTTACCGGGAACCTACGAGCAGTACTTC. Full variable domain (outside the CDR3, taken from reference TRBV19 and TRBJ2-7): DGGITQSPKYLFRKEGQNVTLSCEQNLNHDAMYWYRQDPGQGLRLIYYSQIVNDFQKGDIAEGYSVSREKKESFPLTVTSAQKNPTAFYLCASSIQLPGTYEQYFGPGTRLTVT.

This chain uses TRBV9 with TRBJ2-7; possible D gene TRBD1, 6 bases. Germline lookup yields CDR1 SGDLS and CDR2 YYNGEE. Deletions cut 3 bases from V and 3 bases from J, with 16 bases between. The CDR3 has 15 amino acids. CDR3 loop: CASSGPARGSYEQYF. CDR3 DNA sequence: TGTGCCAGCAGCGGACCCGCCAGGGGTAGCTACGAGCAGTACTTC. Full variable domain (rest looked up from reference TRBV9 and TRBJ2-7): DSGVTQTPKHLITATGQRVTLRCSPRSGDLSVYWYQQSLDQGLQFLIQYYNGEERAKGNILERFSAQQFPDLHSELNLSSLELGDSALYFCASSGPARGSYEQYFGPGTRLTVT.

This chain joins TRBV27 and TRBJ2-7, with D unclear. Germline V gene sequence: CDR1 MNHEY, CDR2 SMNVEV (reference sequence). The length of the CDR3 is 13 residues. The V and J ends lost 3 bases and 5 bases respectively, with 11 bases between them. CDR3 residues: CASSFGGGNEQYF. CDR3 in DNA: TGTGCCAGCAGTTTTGGCGGTGGCAACGAGCAGTACTTC.

In DNA form, the CDR3 reads TGTGCCAGCAGCTTAGCCGGTGGCCTAGCGGGAGTTTTAGATACGCAGTATTTT. Protein sequence: CASSLAGGLAGVLDTQYF. The V call is TRBV11-2, the J call TRBJ2-3; 10 bases fit TRBD2. CDR3 length: 18 residues. CDR1 and CDR2 (germline): SGHAT, FQNNGV. Losses at the gene ends were 1 base for V and 5 bases for J; bases not matched to a gene: 12.

The gene calls are TRBV5-4 and TRBJ1-2, with D tentatively TRBD1 (5 bases). The V end lost 0 bases, the J end lost 8 bases, and 14 bases lay between the germline ends. The CDR3 is made up of 14 amino acids. The germline gives CDR1 SGHNT, CDR2 YYREEE (reference sequence). The CDR3 DNA is TGTGCCAGCAGCTTGGCGGCAGGGTTAAGCGGCTACACCTTC. This sequence encodes CASSLAAGLSGYTF.